This entry concerns a single T cell receptor (beta chain). Its antigen is undetermined. V gave up 2 bases and J gave up 1 base; unmatched junction bases: 6. The CDR3 consists of 15 residues. Per germline, CDR1 SGHRS and CDR2 YFSETQ. This record comes from a study of cytomegalovirus exposure and HLA in healthy donors. Broader study findings: Indistinguishable V segments, including TRBV6-2 and TRBV6-3, were excluded. Reports credit the classifier with highly specific, highly sensitive diagnosis of cytomegalovirus status. A missense variant in DCLRE1C was later tied to TCR beta V- and J-gene trimming.

PCR used 60 Vbeta primers and 13 Jbeta primers. Only in-frame clones appear in the TCRdb table, and some are missing; sequencing was by immunoSEQ multiplex PCR. Of 150,000 to 200,000 clones in the sample, roughly 80% were seen once. The clonotype comes from a female donor in good health and CMV-seronegative. J is TRBJ2-7 and V is TRBV5-1; 7 bases align to TRBD1. Sequencing was performed on PBMCs. The CDR3: CASSLSTGNSYEQYF. The CDR3 DNA is TGCGCCAGCAGCTTATCGACAGGGAATTCCTACGAGCAGTACTTC.